This TCR beta chain was retrieved from a study of technical replicates of blood from several donors. Repertoires were generated with immunoSEQ multiplex PCR, while TCRdb's copy carries only in-frame clones and drops some. The sample has 85,000 to 100,000 clones, approximately 94% seen once. The CDR3 spans 13 residues. Germline lookup yields CDR1 MNHEY and CDR2 SMNVEV (reference sequence). V was shortened by 3 bases and J by 5 bases, with 10 bases between the two germline ends. The receptor was isolated from a human donor in good health. Sequencing was carried out using T cells isolated from PBMCs. V is TRBV27 and J is TRBJ2-5, with a tentative D call TRBD2 (5 bases). CDR3 DNA: TGTGCCAGCAGTTTGGTCAGAGGGGAGACCCAGTACTTC. This sequence encodes CASSLVRGETQYF.